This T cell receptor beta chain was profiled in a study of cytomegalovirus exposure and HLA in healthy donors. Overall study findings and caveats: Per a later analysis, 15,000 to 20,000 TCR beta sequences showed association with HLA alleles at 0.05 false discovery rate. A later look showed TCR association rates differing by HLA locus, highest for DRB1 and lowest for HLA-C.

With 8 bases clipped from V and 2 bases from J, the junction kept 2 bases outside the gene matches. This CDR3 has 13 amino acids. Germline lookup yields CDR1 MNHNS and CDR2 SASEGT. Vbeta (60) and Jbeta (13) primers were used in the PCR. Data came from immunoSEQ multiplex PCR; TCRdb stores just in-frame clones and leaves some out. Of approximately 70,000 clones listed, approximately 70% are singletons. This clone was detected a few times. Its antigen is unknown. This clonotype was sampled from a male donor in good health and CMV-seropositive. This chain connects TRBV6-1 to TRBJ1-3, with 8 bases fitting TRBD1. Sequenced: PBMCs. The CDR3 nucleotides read TGTGCCAGCTGGACAGGGACTGGAAACACCATATATTTT. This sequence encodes CASWTGTGNTIYF.